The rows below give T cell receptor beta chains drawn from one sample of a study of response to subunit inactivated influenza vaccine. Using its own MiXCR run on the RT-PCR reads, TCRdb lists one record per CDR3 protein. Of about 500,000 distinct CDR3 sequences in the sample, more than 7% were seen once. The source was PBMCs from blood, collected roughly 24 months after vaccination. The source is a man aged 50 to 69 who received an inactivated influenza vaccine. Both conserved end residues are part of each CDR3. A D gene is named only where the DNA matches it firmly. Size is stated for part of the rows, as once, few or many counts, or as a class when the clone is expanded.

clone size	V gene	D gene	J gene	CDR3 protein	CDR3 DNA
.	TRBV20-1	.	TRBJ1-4	CSASSGTAEKLFF	TGCAGTGCTAGTTCGGGGACGGCGGAAAAACTGTTTTTT
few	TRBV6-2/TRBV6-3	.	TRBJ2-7	CASSYNFEEVSYEQYF	TGTGCCAGCAGTTACAATTTCGAAGAGGTCTCCTACGAGCAGTACTTC
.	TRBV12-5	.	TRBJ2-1	CASGSEDGVLYNEQFF	TGTGCTAGTGGTTCAGAGGACGGGGTCTTGTACAATGAGCAGTTCTTC
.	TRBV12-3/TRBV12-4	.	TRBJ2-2	CASSPAGTSSGELFF	TGTGCCAGCAGCCCCGCAGGGACCTCAAGCGGGGAGCTGTTTTTT
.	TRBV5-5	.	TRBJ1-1	CACRTRAPSDEAFF	TGTGCCTGCAGGACGCGGGCGCCAAGCGATGAAGCTTTCTTT
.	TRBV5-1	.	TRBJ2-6	CASSLGAGANVLTF	TGCGCCAGCAGCTTGGGTGCTGGGGCCAACGTCCTGACTTTC
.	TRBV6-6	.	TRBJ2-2	CASSPEKGELFF	TGTGCCAGCAGTCCGGAGAAAGGGGAGCTGTTTTTT
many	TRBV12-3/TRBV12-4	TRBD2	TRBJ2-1	CASRATSGYNEQFF	TGTGCCAGCAGGGCGACTAGCGGGTACAATGAGCAGTTCTTC
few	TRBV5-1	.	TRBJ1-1	CASSLEVGGTEAFF	TGCGCCAGCAGCTTGGAGGTTGGGGGCACTGAAGCTTTCTTT
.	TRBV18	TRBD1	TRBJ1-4	CASATGAPPEKLFF	TGTGCCAGCGCGACAGGGGCCCCTCCGGAAAAACTGTTTTTT
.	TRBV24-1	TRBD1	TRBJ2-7	CATSDFRDRRYEQYF	TGTGCCACCAGTGATTTCCGGGACAGGAGATACGAGCAGTACTTC
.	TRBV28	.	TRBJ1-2	CASRVTGANYGYTF	TGTGCCAGCAGAGTCACCGGGGCGAACTATGGCTACACCTTC
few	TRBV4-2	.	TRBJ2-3	CASSQVGYRGRGESTDTQYF	TGTGCCAGCAGCCAAGTAGGCTACAGGGGCAGGGGGGAATCCACAGATACGCAGTATTTT
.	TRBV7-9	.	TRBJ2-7	CASSSPPGPAKGEQYF	TGTGCCAGCAGCTCCCCCCCCGGTCCCGCGAAGGGCGAGCAGTACTTC
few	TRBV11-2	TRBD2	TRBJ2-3	CASSLGWEAAGLAGRADTQYF	TGTGCCAGCAGCTTAGGATGGGAAGCGGCAGGACTAGCGGGGAGAGCAGATACGCAGTATTTT
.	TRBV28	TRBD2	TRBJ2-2	CASSSLTSGAGGGELFF	TGTGCCAGCAGTTCCTTGACTAGCGGAGCCGGGGGCGGGGAGCTGTTTTTT
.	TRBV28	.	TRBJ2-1	CASSTRRANPWGEQFF	TGTGCCAGCAGTACTCGGAGGGCCAACCCTTGGGGTGAGCAGTTCTTC
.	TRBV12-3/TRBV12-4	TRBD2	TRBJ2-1	CASSLGLASSVQFF	TGTGCCAGCAGTCTGGGACTAGCGTCCTCCGTGCAGTTCTTC
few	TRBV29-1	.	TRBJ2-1	CSARDGGAREQFF	TGCAGCGCCCGCGACGGAGGAGCACGGGAGCAGTTCTTC
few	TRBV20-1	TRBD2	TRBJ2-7	CSARDSGRPPDEQYF	TGCAGTGCTAGAGATAGCGGGAGGCCACCTGACGAGCAGTACTTC
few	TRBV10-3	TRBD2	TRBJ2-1	CAISESGGRANEQFF	TGTGCCATCAGTGAGTCTGGCGGGAGGGCGAATGAGCAGTTCTTC
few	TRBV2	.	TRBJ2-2	CASRVQLHTGTGELFF	TGTGCCAGCAGGGTACAGTTGCATACAGGGACCGGGGAGCTGTTTTTT
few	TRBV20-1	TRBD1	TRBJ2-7	CSASLGQYEQYF	TGCAGTGCTTCACTGGGACAGTACGAGCAGTACTTC
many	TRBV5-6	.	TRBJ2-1	CASSPAAYNEQFF	TGTGCCAGCAGCCCGGCAGCCTACAATGAGCAGTTCTTC
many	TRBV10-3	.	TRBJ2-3	CAIRSTGGTDTQYF	TGTGCCATCAGGTCGACCGGTGGCACAGATACGCAGTATTTT
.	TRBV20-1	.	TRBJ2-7	CSAYDREGGDYYEQYF	TGCAGTGCTTACGACAGGGAAGGAGGGGACTACTACGAGCAGTACTTC
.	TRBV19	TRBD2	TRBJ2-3	CASSNSRLAVFTDTQYF	TGTGCCAGTAGTAACTCCAGACTAGCGGTCTTCACAGATACGCAGTATTTT
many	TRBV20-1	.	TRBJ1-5	CSARSGNQPQHF	TGCAGTGCTAGATCCGGCAATCAGCCCCAGCATTTT
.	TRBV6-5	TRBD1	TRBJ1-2	CASSYPGGNYGYTF	TGTGCCAGCAGTTACCCAGGGGGGAACTATGGCTACACCTTC
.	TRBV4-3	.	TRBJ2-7	CASRLNRDSSYEQYF	TGCGCCAGCAGACTCAACCGGGACTCTTCCTACGAGCAGTACTTC
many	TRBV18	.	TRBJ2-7	CASSSSDYEQYF	TGTGCCAGCTCATCCTCTGACTACGAGCAGTACTTC
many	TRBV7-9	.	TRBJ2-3	CASSLAPDTQYF	TGTGCCAGCAGCTTAGCCCCAGATACGCAGTATTTT
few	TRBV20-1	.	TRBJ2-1	CSARPRTGQFF	TGCAGTGCTAGACCCCGGACGGGTCAGTTCTTC
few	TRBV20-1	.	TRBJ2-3	CSALSGYTDTQYF	TGCAGTGCCCTAAGCGGGTACACAGATACGCAGTATTTT
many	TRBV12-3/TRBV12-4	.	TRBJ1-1	CASSSLQGTEAFF	TGTGCCAGCAGTTCCCTACAGGGCACTGAAGCTTTCTTT
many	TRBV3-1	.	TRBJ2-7	CASSQLQSSYEQYF	TGTGCCAGCAGCCAACTACAAAGCTCCTACGAGCAGTACTTC
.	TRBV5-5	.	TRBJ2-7	CASSPTLLQGSEQYF	TGTGCCAGCAGCCCGACGCTTCTTCAGGGCAGCGAGCAGTACTTC
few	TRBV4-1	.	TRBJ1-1	CASSQEVGAANTEAFF	TGCGCCAGCAGCCAAGAAGTTGGGGCGGCGAACACTGAAGCTTTCTTT
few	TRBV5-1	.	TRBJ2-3	CASSLASVVGFTDTQYF	TGCGCCAGCAGCTTGGCCAGCGTGGTCGGGTTCACAGATACGCAGTATTTT
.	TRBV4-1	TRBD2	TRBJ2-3	CASSPTAERGLYTQYF	TGCGCCAGCAGCCCCACCGCGGAGCGGGGGCTCTATACGCAGTATTTT
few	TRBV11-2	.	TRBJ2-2	CASSLSRVNTGELFF	TGTGCCAGCAGCTTATCCAGAGTCAACACCGGGGAGCTGTTTTTT
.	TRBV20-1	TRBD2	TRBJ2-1	CSASRLAAYNEQFF	TGCAGTGCTAGCCGACTAGCAGCCTACAATGAGCAGTTCTTC
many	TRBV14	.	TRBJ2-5	CASSQILANGETQYF	TGTGCCAGCAGCCAGATTTTGGCGAATGGGGAGACCCAGTACTTC
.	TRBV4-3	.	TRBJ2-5	CASSQGPPGRVQETQYF	TGCGCCAGCAGCCAAGGTCCTCCGGGACGGGTACAAGAGACCCAGTACTTC
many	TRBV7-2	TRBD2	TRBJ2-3	CASSSTSGGYTDTQYF	TGTGCCAGCAGTTCGACTAGCGGGGGATACACAGATACGCAGTATTTT
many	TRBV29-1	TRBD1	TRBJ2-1	CSAGTGGPNEQFF	TGCAGCGCCGGGACAGGGGGTCCGAATGAGCAGTTCTTC
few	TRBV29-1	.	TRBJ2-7	CSVGDLSYEQYF	TGCAGCGTGGGGGACTTGTCCTACGAGCAGTACTTC
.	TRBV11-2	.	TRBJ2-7	CASSFPGGQYF	TGTGCCAGCAGCTTCCCGGGCGGGCAGTACTTC
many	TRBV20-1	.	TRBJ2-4	CSARGTLREAAKNIQYF	TGCAGTGCAAGGGGGACTCTCCGGGAGGCGGCCAAAAACATTCAGTACTTC
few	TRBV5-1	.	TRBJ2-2	CSSSLGAGTGELFF	TGCTCCAGCAGCTTGGGCGCGGGCACCGGGGAGCTGTTTTTT
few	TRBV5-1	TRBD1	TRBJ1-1	CASSEGTGMNTEAFF	TGCGCCAGCAGCGAAGGGACAGGGATGAACACTGAAGCTTTCTTT
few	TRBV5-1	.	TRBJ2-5	CASSLASVQETQYF	TGCGCCAGCAGCTTGGCTTCGGTCCAAGAGACCCAGTACTTC
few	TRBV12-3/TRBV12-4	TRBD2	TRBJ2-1	CASSLGGGSFNEQFF	TGTGCCAGCAGTTTGGGGGGGGGAAGTTTCAATGAGCAGTTCTTC